This is a list of T cell receptor beta chains from one sample in a study of post-analysis software for immune sequencing data. One entry per CDR3 protein, called by TCRdb with MiXCR from the PCR reads. This table has hundreds of thousands of distinct CDR3 sequences, approximately 46% appearing once. Material: blood. These receptor sequences come from a girl aged 10 to 17 with multiple sclerosis. Both conserved end residues are part of each CDR3. The D gene is left open where the match is weak. Rows may omit the clone size; those that give it use once, few, many or a size class.

J gene | D gene | clone size | V gene | CDR3 protein | CDR3 DNA
TRBJ2-7 | NA | few | TRBV20-1 | CSARDMAVSSYEQYF | TGCAGTGCTAGAGATATGGCCGTCAGCTCCTACGAGCAGTACTTC
TRBJ2-1 | NA | NA | TRBV10-3 | CAISEDQGQFF | TGTGCCATCAGTGAAGATCAGGGTCAGTTCTTC
TRBJ1-1 | TRBD1 | NA | TRBV27 | CASSTRGLTEAFF | TGTGCCAGCAGTACAAGGGGGCTCACTGAAGCTTTCTTT
TRBJ2-7 | TRBD2 | few | TRBV20-1 | CSSPVPTSGRAREQYF | TGCAGCTCCCCCGTTCCTACTAGCGGGAGGGCCAGGGAGCAGTACTTC
TRBJ2-1 | NA | NA | TRBV11-2 | CASSLVPEWREQFF | TGTGCCAGCAGCTTAGTCCCCGAGTGGAGGGAGCAGTTCTTC
TRBJ2-1 | TRBD2 | few | TRBV12-3/TRBV12-4 | CASSFAGEDNEQFF | TGTGCCAGCAGTTTTGCGGGAGAGGACAATGAGCAGTTCTTC
TRBJ1-5 | NA | NA | TRBV28 | CASTGFEQPQHF | TGTGCCAGTACTGGGTTTGAACAGCCCCAGCATTTT
TRBJ2-7 | TRBD1 | NA | TRBV6-6 | CASSAGQGGYEQYF | TGTGCCAGCAGTGCGGGACAGGGGGGATACGAGCAGTACTTC
TRBJ2-3 | NA | NA | TRBV7-3 | CASSLRGHGRGTDTQYF | TGTGCCAGCAGCTTAAGGGGGCATGGCAGGGGAACAGATACGCAGTATTTT
TRBJ2-5 | TRBD2 | NA | TRBV20-1 | CSASGWRESETQYF | TGCAGTGCTAGTGGGTGGCGGGAGAGTGAGACCCAGTACTTC
TRBJ2-7 | TRBD1 | NA | TRBV5-1 | CTSSLRGTGAYEQYF | TGCACCAGCAGCCTCCGCGGGACAGGGGCCTACGAGCAGTACTTC
TRBJ1-4 | NA | NA | TRBV27 | CASRRGATNEKLFF | TGTGCCAGCCGGAGGGGTGCAACTAATGAAAAACTGTTTTTT
TRBJ2-7 | TRBD1 | many | TRBV6-5 | CASSYRGQGIYEQYF | TGTGCCAGCAGTTATAGGGGACAGGGCATCTACGAGCAGTACTTC
TRBJ1-2 | NA | NA | TRBV7-9 | CATLTPGRRGNYGYTF | TGTGCCACCCTCACGCCAGGGAGGAGGGGCAACTATGGCTACACCTTC
TRBJ2-7 | TRBD2 | NA | TRBV2 | CASSGTSGTEQCF | TGTGCCAGCAGCGGGACTAGCGGGACCGAGCAGTGCTTC
TRBJ2-7 | NA | few | TRBV20-1 | CSARGPGTPYEQYF | TGCAGTGCTAGAGGCCCGGGGACACCGTACGAGCAGTACTTC
TRBJ2-1 | TRBD2 | NA | TRBV29-1 | CSVETSGASYNEQFF | TGCAGCGTTGAAACCAGCGGGGCCTCCTACAATGAGCAGTTCTTC
TRBJ1-1 | TRBD1 | NA | TRBV20-1 | CSARRGQVNTEAFF | TGCAGTGCTAGACGGGGACAGGTGAACACTGAAGCTTTCTTT
TRBJ2-1 | TRBD2 | NA | TRBV6-5 | CASTFTGGVNEQFF | TGTGCCAGCACCTTCACCGGGGGGGTCAATGAGCAGTTCTTC
TRBJ1-1 | NA | NA | TRBV29-1 | CSVKTGDTEAFF | TGCAGCGTTAAAACGGGGGACACTGAAGCTTTCTTT
TRBJ2-7 | NA | few | TRBV29-1 | CSVEVRNYEQYF | TGCAGCGTTGAAGTACGAAACTACGAGCAGTACTTC
TRBJ2-1 | NA | once | TRBV24-1 | CATSDLASYNEQFF | TGTGCCACCAGTGATTTAGCAAGTTACAATGAGCAGTTCTTC
TRBJ2-3 | NA | NA | TRBV6-1 | CASSEGLARTDTQYF | TGTGCCAGCAGTGAAGGGTTGGCACGCACAGATACGCAGTATTTT
TRBJ2-4 | TRBD2 | NA | TRBV9 | CASSRGAGGEANIQYF | TGTGCCAGCAGCAGGGGAGCGGGGGGCGAGGCAAACATTCAGTACTTC
TRBJ1-2 | TRBD1 | few | TRBV29-1 | CSVEGSQGPTNYGYTF | TGCAGCGTTGAGGGATCACAGGGGCCCACTAACTATGGCTACACCTTC
TRBJ1-1 | NA | few | TRBV12-3/TRBV12-4 | CASRIVVNTEAFF | TGTGCCAGCAGGATAGTAGTAAACACTGAAGCTTTCTTT
TRBJ1-5 | NA | NA | TRBV6-6 | CASSKQDQPQHF | TGTGCCAGCAGCAAACAGGATCAGCCCCAGCATTTT
TRBJ2-5 | NA | few | TRBV2 | CASSDGLRLRGETQYF | TGTGCCAGCAGTGACGGACTCCGATTGCGGGGAGAGACCCAGTACTTC
TRBJ2-1 | NA | few | TRBV28 | CDKQGGGSGCGSYNEQFF | TGTGACAAACAGGGAGGAGGGAGCGGGTGCGGCTCCTACAATGAGCAGTTCTTC
TRBJ1-2 | NA | NA | TRBV29-1 | CSVGSPGRGGGYTF | TGCAGCGTTGGGTCCCCAGGACGGGGAGGAGGCTACACCTTC
TRBJ2-3 | NA | NA | TRBV12-3/TRBV12-4 | CASFESVPDTQYF | TGTGCCAGCTTCGAAAGCGTCCCAGATACGCAGTATTTT
TRBJ1-1 | NA | NA | TRBV12-3/TRBV12-4 | CASSKSGRKAEAFF | TGTGCCAGCAGCAAAAGTGGGAGGAAGGCTGAAGCTTTCTTT
TRBJ1-5 | NA | few | TRBV28 | CASRPTGVKNQPQHF | TGTGCCAGCAGACCGACAGGAGTCAAAAATCAGCCCCAGCATTTT
TRBJ2-1 | NA | NA | TRBV10-2 | CASGMNEQFF | TGCGCCAGCGGGATGAATGAGCAGTTCTTC
TRBJ2-7 | NA | NA | TRBV20-1 | CSARDLSGAGDKQYF | TGCAGTGCTAGAGATCTCTCGGGAGCAGGCGACAAGCAGTACTTC